These 10 T cell receptor beta chains were all obtained from the same sample, sequenced in a study of CD8 T cells in Susac syndrome. The authors reverse transcribed roughly 0.5 to 1 ug RNA with random hexamers. TCRdb itself ran the immunoSEQ multiplex PCR reads through MiXCR, one entry per CDR3 protein. Found here are 150,000 to 200,000 distinct CDR3 sequences, just under 95% of them singletons; the top ten hold 0.099%. Sequenced: CD4+ T cells from PBMCs. The receptor source for this set is a human donor with Susac syndrome.

The chain is built from TRBV20-1 and TRBJ2-7, with D perhaps matching TRBD2 (6 bases). Trimming cost V 5 bases and J 1 base, with 21 bases left between them. Germline loops: CDR1 DFQATT, CDR2 SNEGSKA (reference sequence). The CDR3 spans 16 residues. CDR3 in amino acids: CSAPLPGRGTSYEQYF. CDR3 nucleotide sequence: TGCAGTGCTCCCCTTCCGGGGCGCGGGACTTCCTACGAGCAGTACTTC.

The rearrangement links TRBV12-3 or TRBV12-4 to TRBJ2-1; D unresolved. The CDR3 is 15 residues long. Trimming pared 5 bases from V and 6 bases from J, leaving 17 bases between. CDR3 nucleotide sequence: TGTGCCAGCAGTCCCCGGATCAGCATGGGCAATGAGCAGTTCTTC. Amino acids: CASSPRISMGNEQFF.

The chain combines TRBV5-4 with TRBJ2-3; 7 bases map to TRBD2. V lost 4 bases to trimming and J lost 10 bases; unmatched junction nucleotides: 15. The CDR3 totals 15 residues. Germline V gene sequence: CDR1 SGHNT, CDR2 YYREEE (reference sequence). The CDR3 sequence is CASSPQRGYPRSQYF. CDR3 in DNA: TGTGCCAGCAGCCCCCAGCGGGGCTACCCCAGGTCGCAGTATTTT.

The CDR3 is CAWNILQKNQVYSNQPQHF. The CDR3 region has the DNA TGTGCCTGGAACATCCTCCAGAAAAATCAGGTTTATAGCAATCAGCCCCAGCATTTT. This chain uses TRBV30 with TRBJ1-5, with D hard to call. CDR3 size: 19 residues. Germline CDR1 is GTSNPN and CDR2 is SVGIG (reference sequence). V lost 4 bases to trimming and J lost 0 bases, with 25 bases between them.

This chain joins TRBV6-2 or TRBV6-3 and TRBJ2-1; 8 nucleotides align to TRBD2. CDR1 and CDR2 (germline): MNHEY, SVGEGT. The junction had 8 bases not matched to a gene; V was cut back by 8 bases and J by 2 bases. The CDR3 has 15 residues. The CDR3, as DNA: TGTGCCAGCGGCCCTTGGGGACTAGCCTACAATGAGCAGTTCTTC. It is translated as CASGPWGLAYNEQFF.

DNA of the CDR3: TGCAGTGCTAGTAACCCGGCTAGCGGGAGGGCCAGCGAGCAGTACTTC. Amino acids: CSASNPASGRASEQYF. The rearrangement joins TRBV20-1 to TRBJ2-7; 12 bases are shared with TRBD2. Germline trimming cut 3 bases from V and 6 bases from J; bases unmatched to any gene: 12. The germline V gene has CDR1 DFQATT and CDR2 SNEGSKA (reference sequence). The CDR3 consists of 16 residues.

The chain recombines TRBV7-6 with TRBJ2-7; tentatively, D is TRBD2 (6 bases). Germline V CDR1 and CDR2: SGHVS, FNYEAQ. There are 16 residues in the CDR3. Between the trimmed V and J ends, which lost 1 base and 3 bases, there was a span of 16 bases. The CDR3 DNA follows: TGTGCCAGCAGCTTAGACCCGGGGTCTAGCGACTACGAGCAGTACTTC. It specifies CASSLDPGSSDYEQYF.

CDR3 amino acids: CASTARFGYEQYF. CDR3 sequence (DNA): TGTGCCAGCACCGCCCGTTTTGGGTACGAGCAGTACTTC. V usage is TRBV27 and J usage is TRBJ2-7; no firm D call. Per the germline V gene, CDR1 is MNHEY and CDR2 is SMNVEV (reference sequence). V lost 7 bases and J 4 bases, leaving 14 bases between the germline ends. The CDR3 length is 13 residues.

This clonotype was observed once. The chain recombines TRBV6-2 or TRBV6-3 with TRBJ2-7; no clear D gene. Germline assignment: CDR1 MNHEY and CDR2 SVGEGT. The CDR3 has 12 residues. V was trimmed by 2 bases and J by 5 bases, leaving 7 bases between them. Here the CDR3 DNA reads TGTGCCAGCAGTTACGTGATGCACGAGCAGTACTTC. Amino acids: CASSYVMHEQYF.

CDR3 region: CSARDGASSYNEQFF. CDR3 DNA: TGCAGTGCTAGAGATGGGGCGAGCTCCTACAATGAGCAGTTCTTC. The chain couples TRBV20-1 to TRBJ2-1; maybe TRBD1 (5 bases). Germline-derived CDR1 and CDR2 are DFQATT and SNEGSKA (reference sequence). This CDR3 has 15 residues. Trimming shortened V by 0 bases and J by 0 bases, and 9 bases separated the two germline ends.